These 14 T cell receptor beta chains originate from one sample sequenced in a study of T cells in Graves' hyperthyroidism and ophthalmopathy (dated by TCRdb to the late 2010s). Receptor amplification or capture employed multiplex PCR. Instrument used: Illumina HiSeq 2000. Amplification of TCR beta CDR3 regions was carried out from RNA transcripts. The first round of RT-PCR for the TCR CDR3 was performed with the HTBI primer set and the Qiagen OneStep RT-PCR kit. TCRdb cleaned the public reads at Q25 with fastp, built clones with MiXCR and kept in-frame beta chains. Under each unique CDR3 protein, matching rows form one entry showing the most common genes and DNA. Recorded for this sample are about 260,000 distinct CDR3 sequences; roughly 22% of them occurred a single time. Together, the top ten hold roughly 60% of the sample. The specimen sequenced was blood. These receptors were collected from a man aged 25-45 years with Graves' ophthalmopathy.

This clonotype came up a few times. This sequence joins TRBV6-5 and TRBJ2-2; 8 bases are a match to TRBD2. CDR3 length equals 17 residues. V lost 0 bases to trimming and J lost 4 bases; unmatched junction nucleotides: 7. Germline lookup yields CDR1 MNHEY and CDR2 SVGAGI. The CDR3 nucleotides are TGTGCCAGCAGTTACTCGGTCCGGACTAGCTTCACCGGGGAGCTGTTTTTT. Its protein is CASSYSVRTSFTGELFF.

This clonotype was observed a few times. The chain joins TRBV7-9 to TRBJ2-2; tentatively, D is TRBD1 (6 bases). V lost 2 bases to trimming and J lost 1 base, with 14 bases between them. Germline CDR1 reads SEHNR; CDR2 reads FQNEAQ (reference sequence). CDR3 length: 17 residues. This CDR3 reads CASSLPRQAGNTGELFF. In DNA, the CDR3 is TGTGCCAGCAGCTTACCCAGACAGGCTGGGAACACCGGGGAGCTGTTTTTT.

CDR3 sequence: CASSLTPLGGNTQYF. In DNA, the CDR3 is TGTGCCAGCAGCTTAACACCCCTCGGGGGAAATACGCAGTATTTT. The rearrangement links TRBV7-3 to TRBJ2-3; perhaps TRBD2 as D (6 bases). V was cut by 0 bases and J by 7 bases, with 14 bases left in between. Germline V CDR1 and CDR2: SGHTA, FQGTGA. The CDR3 covers 15 residues.

On this clonotype itself: Given a much more abundant clone one base away, this may be a read error. The chain links TRBV12-3 or TRBV12-4 to TRBJ2-4, with 9 bases that match TRBD1. CDR3 length: 15 amino acids. CDR3 residues: CASTTDRGDKNIRYF. The DNA for the CDR3 is TGTGCCAGCACTACAGACAGGGGGGACAAAAACATTCGGTACTTC.

This clonotype was seen more than once but under ten times. The chain recombines TRBV28 with TRBJ1-5, with 8 bases identical to TRBD1. Germline V lookup: CDR1 MDHEN, CDR2 SYDVKM. The CDR3 is 14 residues long. Unmatched junction bases numbered 8, after V lost 8 bases and J lost 5 bases. DNA for the CDR3: TGTGCCAGCGTTCCGACAGGGGCCCATCAGCCCCAGCATTTT. It translates to CASVPTGAHQPQHF.

The V and J genes are TRBV9 and TRBJ1-2; D gene uncertain. The CDR3 runs to 14 residues. Trimming took 5 bases from V and 3 from J, leaving 14 bases between them. Per germline, CDR1 SGDLS and CDR2 YYNGEE. CDR3 protein: CASSLSPGDYGYTF. In nucleotides, the CDR3 is TGTGCCAGCAGTTTAAGCCCGGGAGACTATGGCTACACCTTC.

In DNA, the CDR3 is TGCAGCGTAGCCACACGACAGGGGCGGAACACTGAAGCTTTCTTT. Residues: CSVATRQGRNTEAFF. V and J are TRBV29-1 and TRBJ1-1, with 8 positions matching TRBD1. With 6 bases clipped from V and 1 base from J, the junction kept 10 bases outside the gene matches. CDR1 is SQVTM, CDR2 ANQGSEA, per germline. The CDR3 has 15 amino acids.

This clonotype has at least ten counts. This chain connects TRBV20-1 to TRBJ1-6; D ambiguous. The V gene's germline CDR1 is DFQATT and CDR2 SNEGSKA (reference sequence). V shed 0 bases and J shed 10 bases, with 13 bases lying between them. The CDR3 totals 14 residues. Here the CDR3 DNA reads TGCAGTGCTAGAGACCACCCCCCGGGGTCACCCCTCCACTTT. It specifies CSARDHPPGSPLHF.

This clonotype was counted many times. The genes are TRBV11-2 and TRBJ2-1; 7 positions match TRBD2. Germline values: CDR1 SGHAT, CDR2 FQNNGV. There are 14 residues in the CDR3. V lost 1 base and J lost 3; bases outside the gene matches: 0. The CDR3 sequence is CASSLGTSYNEQFF. The CDR3 DNA reads as TGTGCCAGCAGCTTAGGGACTAGCTACAATGAGCAGTTCTTC.

In this sample, this clonotype turned up a few times. The genes are TRBV20-1 and TRBJ2-2; TRBD2 aligns across 8 bases. V was clipped by 3 bases and J by 7 bases; unmatched bases: 4. The CDR3 is 13 residues long. In germline, CDR1 is DFQATT, CDR2 SNEGSKA (reference sequence). This CDR3 reads CSASGRADGELFF. DNA for the CDR3: TGCAGTGCTAGCGGGAGGGCCGACGGGGAGCTGTTTTTT.

The rearrangement joins TRBV29-1 to TRBJ1-1, with a tentative D call TRBD1 (5 bases). Germline lookup yields CDR1 SQVTM and CDR2 ANQGSEA. Trimming took 5 bases from V and 10 from J, leaving 11 bases between them. The CDR3 sequence is 10 residues long. CDR3 sequence: CSVQAGPAFF. CDR3 in DNA: TGCAGCGTTCAGGCGGGGCCAGCTTTCTTT. The full variable domain, in which reference TRBV29-1 and TRBJ1-1 provide the parts outside the CDR3, is SAVISQKPSRDICQRGTSLTIQCQVDSQVTMMFWYRQQPGQSLTLIATANQGSEATYESGFVIDKFPISRPNLTFSTLTVSNMSPEDSSIYLCSVQAGPAFFGQGTRLTVV.

This chain uses TRBV6-2 or TRBV6-3 with TRBJ1-5, with D possibly matching TRBD1 (6 bases). CDR3 length: 15 amino acids. The V gene's germline CDR1 is MNHEY and CDR2 SVGEGT. The V gene lost 5 bases and the J gene lost 3 bases, with 14 bases spanning the gap. The CDR3 nucleotides are TGTGCCAGCAGTAGCCAGGGGCTCCCCAATCAGCCCCAGCATTTT. Amino acid sequence: CASSSQGLPNQPQHF.

Ten or more counts support this clonotype. This CDR3 is CASSRGLSRHGYTF. The CDR3 DNA is TGTGCCAGCAGCCGAGGACTTAGTCGGCATGGCTACACCTTC. This chain uses TRBV11-3 with TRBJ1-2; D not resolved. CDR3 length equals 14 residues. The germline V gene has CDR1 SGHNT and CDR2 YENEEA. V lost 5 bases and J lost 6, with 16 bases in between.

The V call is TRBV24-1, the J call TRBJ2-1; 7 nucleotides agree with TRBD2. The ends lost 2 bases at V and 7 bases at J; junction bases unmatched: 7. Per the germline V gene, CDR1 is KGHDR and CDR2 is SFDVKD. The CDR3 covers 15 residues. CDR3 amino acids: CATSDYGGSGNEQFF. The CDR3 nucleotides are TGTGCCACCAGTGATTATGGCGGGAGTGGTAATGAGCAGTTCTTC.